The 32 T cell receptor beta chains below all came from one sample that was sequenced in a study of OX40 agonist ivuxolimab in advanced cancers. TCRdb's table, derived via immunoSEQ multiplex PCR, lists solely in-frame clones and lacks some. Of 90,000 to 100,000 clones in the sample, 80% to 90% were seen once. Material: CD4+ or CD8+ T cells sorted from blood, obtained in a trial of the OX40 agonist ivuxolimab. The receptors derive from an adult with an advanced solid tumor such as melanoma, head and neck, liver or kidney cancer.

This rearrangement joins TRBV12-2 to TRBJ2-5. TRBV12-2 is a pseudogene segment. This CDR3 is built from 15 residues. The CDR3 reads CASRPWRAYQETQYF. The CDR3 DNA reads TGTGCAAGTCGCCCTTGGCGAGCTTATCAAGAGACCCAGTACTTC.

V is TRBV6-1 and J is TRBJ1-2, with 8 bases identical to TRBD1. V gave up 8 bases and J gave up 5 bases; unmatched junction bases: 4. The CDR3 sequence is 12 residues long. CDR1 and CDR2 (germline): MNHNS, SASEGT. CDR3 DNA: TGTGCCAGCGGGACAGGTGAATATGGCTACACCTTC. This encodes CASGTGEYGYTF.

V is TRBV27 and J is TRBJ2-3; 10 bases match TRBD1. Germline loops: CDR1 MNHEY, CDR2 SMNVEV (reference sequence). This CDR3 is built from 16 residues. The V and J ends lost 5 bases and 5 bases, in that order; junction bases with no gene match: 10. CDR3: CASSPKTGGNGDTQYF. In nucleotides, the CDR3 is TGTGCCAGCAGTCCCAAGACAGGGGGCAACGGAGATACGCAGTATTTT.

As DNA, the CDR3 is TGTGCCAGCAGTCGCCCCCGAGAGCTTAGGTTTAGCACAGATACGCAGTATTTT. Protein sequence: CASSRPRELRFSTDTQYF. V gene TRBV28 combines with J gene TRBJ2-3; D not certain. Trimming took 5 bases from V and 0 from J, leaving 21 bases between them. In germline, CDR1 is MDHEN, CDR2 SYDVKM. This CDR3 region has 18 residues.

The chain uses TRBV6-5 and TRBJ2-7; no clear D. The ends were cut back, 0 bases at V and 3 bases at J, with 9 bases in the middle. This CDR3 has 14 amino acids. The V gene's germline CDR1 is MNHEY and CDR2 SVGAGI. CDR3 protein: CASSYSSSSYEQYF. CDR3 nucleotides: TGTGCCAGCAGTTACTCGAGTAGCAGCTACGAGCAGTACTTC.

CDR3 loop: CASSQAYRVDTEAFF. The CDR3 region has the DNA TGCGCCAGCAGCCAAGCTTACAGGGTGGACACTGAAGCTTTCTTT. The chain uses TRBV4-3 and TRBJ1-1; tentative D call: TRBD1 (6 bases). The CDR3 is 15 amino acids. V was clipped by 1 base and J by 3 bases, with 12 bases between them. CDR1 is LGHNA and CDR2 is YSLEER in the germline V gene.

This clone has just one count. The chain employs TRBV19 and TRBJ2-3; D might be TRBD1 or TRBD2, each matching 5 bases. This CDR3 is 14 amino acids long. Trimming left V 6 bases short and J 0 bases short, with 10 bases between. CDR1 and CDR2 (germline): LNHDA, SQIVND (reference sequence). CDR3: CASRWGRSTDTQYF. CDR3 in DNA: TGTGCCAGTAGGTGGGGACGGAGCACAGATACGCAGTATTTT.

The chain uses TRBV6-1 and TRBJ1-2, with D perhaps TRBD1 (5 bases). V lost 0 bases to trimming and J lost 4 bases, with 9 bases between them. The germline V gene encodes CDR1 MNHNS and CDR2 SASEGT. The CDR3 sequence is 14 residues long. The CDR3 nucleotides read TGTGCCAGCAGTGAAGCAAGGGGCGGCTATGGCTACACCTTC. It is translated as CASSEARGGYGYTF.

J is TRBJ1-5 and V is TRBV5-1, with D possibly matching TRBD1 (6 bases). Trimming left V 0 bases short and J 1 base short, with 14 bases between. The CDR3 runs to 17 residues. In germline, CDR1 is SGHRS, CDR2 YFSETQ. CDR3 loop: CASSLEGGPRSNQPQHF. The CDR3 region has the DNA TGCGCCAGCAGCTTGGAGGGGGGACCTCGGAGCAATCAGCCCCAGCATTTT.

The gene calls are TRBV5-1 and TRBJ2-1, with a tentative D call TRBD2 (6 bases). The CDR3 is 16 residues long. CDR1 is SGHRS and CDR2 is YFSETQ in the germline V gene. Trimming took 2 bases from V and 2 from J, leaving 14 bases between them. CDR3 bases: TGCGCCAGCAGCTTAACGGGAGAGATAACCTACAATGAGCAGTTCTTC. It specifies CASSLTGEITYNEQFF.

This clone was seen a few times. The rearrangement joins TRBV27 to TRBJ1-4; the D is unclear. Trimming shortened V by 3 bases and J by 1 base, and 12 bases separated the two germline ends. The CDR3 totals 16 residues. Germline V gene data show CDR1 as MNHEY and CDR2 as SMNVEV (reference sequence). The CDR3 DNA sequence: TGTGCCAGCAGTTTGAGTGGAGATAGAACTAATGAAAAACTGTTTTTT. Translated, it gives CASSLSGDRTNEKLFF.

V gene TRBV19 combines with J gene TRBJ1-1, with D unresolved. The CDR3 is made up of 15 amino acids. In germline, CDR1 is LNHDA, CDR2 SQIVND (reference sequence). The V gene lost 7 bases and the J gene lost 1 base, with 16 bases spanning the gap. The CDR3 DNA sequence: TGTGCCAGTACCCTACGGCGGCAGGCGAACACTGAAGCTTTCTTT. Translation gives CASTLRRQANTEAFF.

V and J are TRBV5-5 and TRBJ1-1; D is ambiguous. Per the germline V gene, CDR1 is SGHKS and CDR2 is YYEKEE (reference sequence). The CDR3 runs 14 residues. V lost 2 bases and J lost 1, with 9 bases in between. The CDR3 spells CASSFLGSNTEAFF. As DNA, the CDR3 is TGTGCCAGCAGCTTTTTAGGGTCGAACACTGAAGCTTTCTTT.

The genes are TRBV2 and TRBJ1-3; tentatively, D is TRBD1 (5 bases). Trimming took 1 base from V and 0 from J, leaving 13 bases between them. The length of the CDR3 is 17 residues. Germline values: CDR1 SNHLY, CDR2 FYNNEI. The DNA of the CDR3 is TGTGCCAGCAGTGAAGTAACCTCTGGGGGCTCTGGAAACACCATATATTTT. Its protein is CASSEVTSGGSGNTIYF.

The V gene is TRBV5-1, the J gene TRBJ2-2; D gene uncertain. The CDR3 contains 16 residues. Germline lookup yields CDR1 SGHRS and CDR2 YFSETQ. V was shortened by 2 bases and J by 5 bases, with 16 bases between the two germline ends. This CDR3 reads CASSFRAPLGTGELFF. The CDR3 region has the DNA TGCGCCAGCAGCTTCCGGGCCCCGTTGGGAACCGGGGAGCTGTTTTTT.

CDR3 protein: CASSVAFSGNTGELFF. CDR3 nucleotide sequence: TGTGCCAGCAGCGTAGCCTTCAGCGGGAACACCGGGGAGCTGTTTTTT. This chain joins TRBV9 and TRBJ2-2, with D perhaps TRBD2 (5 bases). V was clipped by 0 bases and J by 1 base, with 10 bases between them. From germline, CDR1 is SGDLS and CDR2 YYNGEE. The CDR3 totals 16 residues.

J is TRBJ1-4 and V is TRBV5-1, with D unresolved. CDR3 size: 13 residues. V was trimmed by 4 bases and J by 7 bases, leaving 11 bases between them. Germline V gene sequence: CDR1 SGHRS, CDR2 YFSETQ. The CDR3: CASSAPVGEKLFF. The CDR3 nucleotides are TGCGCCAGCAGCGCCCCAGTTGGTGAAAAACTGTTTTTT. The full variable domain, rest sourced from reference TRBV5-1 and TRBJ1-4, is KAGVTQTPRYLIKTRGQQVTLSCSPISGHRSVSWYQQTPGQGLQFLFEYFSETQRNKGNFPGRFSGRQFSNSRSEMNVSTLELGDSALYLCASSAPVGEKLFFGSGTQLSVL.

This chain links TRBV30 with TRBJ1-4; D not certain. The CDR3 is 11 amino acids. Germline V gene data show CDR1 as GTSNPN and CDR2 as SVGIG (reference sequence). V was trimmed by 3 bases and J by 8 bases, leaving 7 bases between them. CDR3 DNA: TGTGCCTGGAGCACAGAGGAAAAACTGTTTTTT. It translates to CAWSTEEKLFF.

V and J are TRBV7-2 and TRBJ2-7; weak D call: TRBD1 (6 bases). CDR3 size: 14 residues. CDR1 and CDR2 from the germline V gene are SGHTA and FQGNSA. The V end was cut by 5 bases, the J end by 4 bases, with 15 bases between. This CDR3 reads CASSLQQGLYEQYF. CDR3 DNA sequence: TGTGCCAGCAGCCTACAACAGGGATTATACGAGCAGTACTTC.

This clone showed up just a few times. CDR3 protein: CSVKGTGELFF. For the CDR3, the DNA is TGCAGCGTAAAGGGCACCGGGGAGCTGTTTTTT. The chain employs TRBV29-1 and TRBJ2-2; no definite D call. Germline V gene data show CDR1 as SQVTM and CDR2 as ANQGSEA. This CDR3 is built from 11 residues. Trimming removed 6 bases from V and 4 bases from J, with 6 bases in between.

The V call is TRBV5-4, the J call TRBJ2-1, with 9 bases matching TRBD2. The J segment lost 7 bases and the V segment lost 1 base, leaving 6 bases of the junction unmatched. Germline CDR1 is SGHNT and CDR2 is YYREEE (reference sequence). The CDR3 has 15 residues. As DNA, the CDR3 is TGTGCCAGCAGCTTGAGACTAGCGGCTTTGAATGAGCAGTTCTTC. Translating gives CASSLRLAALNEQFF.

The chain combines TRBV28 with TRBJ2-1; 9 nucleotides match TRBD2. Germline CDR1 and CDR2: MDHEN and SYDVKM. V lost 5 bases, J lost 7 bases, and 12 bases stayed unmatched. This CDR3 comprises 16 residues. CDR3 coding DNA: TGTGCCAGCAGTGTAACGGGTAGCGGGAGAAGGAATGAGCAGTTCTTC. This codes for CASSVTGSGRRNEQFF.

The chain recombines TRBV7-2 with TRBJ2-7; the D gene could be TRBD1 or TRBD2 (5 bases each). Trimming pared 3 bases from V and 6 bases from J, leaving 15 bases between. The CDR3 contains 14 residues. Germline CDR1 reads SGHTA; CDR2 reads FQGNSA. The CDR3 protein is CASSFGDALREQYF. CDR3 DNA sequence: TGTGCCAGCAGCTTTGGGGACGCACTCCGCGAGCAGTACTTC.

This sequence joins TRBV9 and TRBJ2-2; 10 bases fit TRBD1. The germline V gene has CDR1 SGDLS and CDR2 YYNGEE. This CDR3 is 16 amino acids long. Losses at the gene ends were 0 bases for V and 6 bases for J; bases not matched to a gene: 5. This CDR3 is CASSVAVTGGPGELFF. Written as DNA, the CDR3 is TGTGCCAGCAGCGTAGCCGTGACAGGGGGCCCCGGGGAGCTGTTTTTT.

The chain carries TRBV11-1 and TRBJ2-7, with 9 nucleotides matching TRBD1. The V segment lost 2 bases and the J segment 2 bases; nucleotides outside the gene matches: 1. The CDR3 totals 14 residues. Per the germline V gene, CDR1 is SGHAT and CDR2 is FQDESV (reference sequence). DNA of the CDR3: TGTGCCAGCAGCTTAAACAGGGGGCCCTACGAGCAGTACTTC. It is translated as CASSLNRGPYEQYF. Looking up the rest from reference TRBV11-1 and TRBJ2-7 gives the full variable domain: EAEVAQSPRYKITEKSQAVAFWCDPISGHATLYWYRQILGQGPELLVQFQDESVVDDSQLPKDRFSAERLKGVDSTLKIQPAELGDSAMYLCASSLNRGPYEQYFGPGTRLTVT.

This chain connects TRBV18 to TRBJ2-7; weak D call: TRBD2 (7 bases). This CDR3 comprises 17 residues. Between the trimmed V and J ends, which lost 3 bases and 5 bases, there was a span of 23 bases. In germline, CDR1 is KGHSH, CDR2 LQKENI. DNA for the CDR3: TGTGCCAGCTCACCCCTGAGGAGTGGGGGGGGCGGTCACGAGCAGTACTTC. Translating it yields CASSPLRSGGGGHEQYF.

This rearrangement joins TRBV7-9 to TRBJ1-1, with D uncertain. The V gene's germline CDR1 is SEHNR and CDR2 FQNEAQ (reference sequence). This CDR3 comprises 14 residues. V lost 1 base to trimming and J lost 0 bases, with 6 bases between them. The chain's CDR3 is CASSLGRMNTEAFF. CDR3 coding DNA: TGTGCCAGCAGCTTAGGGCGTATGAACACTGAAGCTTTCTTT.

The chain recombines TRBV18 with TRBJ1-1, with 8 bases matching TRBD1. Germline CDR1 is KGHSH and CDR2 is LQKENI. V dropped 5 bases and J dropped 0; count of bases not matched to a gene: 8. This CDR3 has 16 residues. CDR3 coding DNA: TGTGCCAGCTCATTCGGACAGGGCCAGATGAACACTGAAGCTTTCTTT. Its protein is CASSFGQGQMNTEAFF. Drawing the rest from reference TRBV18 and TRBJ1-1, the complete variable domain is NAGVMQNPRHLVRRRGQEARLRCSPMKGHSHVYWYRQLPEEGLKFMVYLQKENIIDESGMPKERFSAEFPKEGPSILRIQQVVRGDSAAYFCASSFGQGQMNTEAFFGQGTRLTVV.

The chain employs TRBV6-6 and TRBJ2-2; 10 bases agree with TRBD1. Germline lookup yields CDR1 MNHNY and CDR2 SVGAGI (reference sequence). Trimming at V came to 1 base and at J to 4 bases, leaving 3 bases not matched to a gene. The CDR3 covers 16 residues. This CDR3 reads CASSYYGQGGTGELFF. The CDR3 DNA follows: TGTGCCAGCAGTTACTACGGACAGGGGGGCACCGGGGAGCTGTTTTTT.

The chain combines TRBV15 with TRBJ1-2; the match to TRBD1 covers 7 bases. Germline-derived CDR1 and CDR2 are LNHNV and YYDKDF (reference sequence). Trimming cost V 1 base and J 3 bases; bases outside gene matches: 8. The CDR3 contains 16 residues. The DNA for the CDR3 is TGTGCCACCAGCAGAGTGCTAACAGGGGATGACTATGGCTACACCTTC. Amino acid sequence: CATSRVLTGDDYGYTF.

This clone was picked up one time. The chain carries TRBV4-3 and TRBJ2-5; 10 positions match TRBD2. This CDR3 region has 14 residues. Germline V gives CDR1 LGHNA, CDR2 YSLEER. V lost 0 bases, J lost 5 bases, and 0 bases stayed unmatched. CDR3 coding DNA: TGCGCCAGCAGCCAAGAGGGACTAGCGGAGACCCAGTACTTC. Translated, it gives CASSQEGLAETQYF.

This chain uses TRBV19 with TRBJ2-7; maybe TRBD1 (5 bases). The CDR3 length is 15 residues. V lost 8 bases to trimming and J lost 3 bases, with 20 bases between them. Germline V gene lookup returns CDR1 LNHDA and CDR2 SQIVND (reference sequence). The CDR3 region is CASHPQGSRLYEQYF. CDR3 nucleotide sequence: TGTGCCAGTCACCCTCAGGGATCGCGACTCTACGAGCAGTACTTC. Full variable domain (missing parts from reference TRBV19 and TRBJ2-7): DGGITQSPKYLFRKEGQNVTLSCEQNLNHDAMYWYRQDPGQGLRLIYYSQIVNDFQKGDIAEGYSVSREKKESFPLTVTSAQKNPTAFYLCASHPQGSRLYEQYFGPGTRLTVT.